Shown below are 9 T cell receptor beta chains from a single sample sequenced in a study of cytomegalovirus exposure and HLA in healthy donors. Researchers ran the PCR with 60 Vbeta and 13 Jbeta primers. Assay: immunoSEQ multiplex PCR; the TCRdb copy retains only in-frame clones and omits some. The sample contains approximately 130,000 clones, roughly four fifths of which appear only once. Material: PBMCs. Receptors originate from a young man in good health and CMV-seronegative.

This clone was observed once. The chain combines TRBV19 with TRBJ2-5; TRBD1 matches at 9 bases. V was pared by 6 bases and J by 2 bases, with 7 bases of the junction left unmatched. CDR1 and CDR2 from the germline V gene are LNHDA and SQIVND (reference sequence). CDR3 length: 15 residues. This chain's CDR3 is CASSMTGTGQETQYF. The DNA of the CDR3 is TGTGCCAGTAGCATGACCGGGACAGGGCAAGAGACCCAGTACTTC.

The chain joins TRBV9 to TRBJ2-1; no definite D call. Between the trimmed V and J ends, which lost 2 bases and 5 bases, there was a span of 11 bases. The CDR3 length is 14 residues. From germline, CDR1 is SGDLS and CDR2 YYNGEE. Written as DNA, the CDR3 is TGTGCCAGCAGCGTGTCCGGAGCTAACAATGAGCAGTTCTTC. Translating gives CASSVSGANNEQFF.

The sample holds a few counts of this clone. V gene TRBV6-5 combines with J gene TRBJ1-4, with TRBD1 matching 8 bases. Trimming removed 10 bases from V and 8 bases from J; junction bases left unmatched: 9. The CDR3 length is 13 residues. The germline CDR1 and CDR2 sequences are MNHEY and SVGAGI. CDR3 residues: CATGGQGGEKLFF. CDR3 in DNA: TGTGCCACGGGAGGACAGGGAGGAGAAAAACTGTTTTTT.

J is TRBJ2-3 and V is TRBV9; D might be TRBD2 (6 bases). The V gene's germline CDR1 is SGDLS and CDR2 YYNGEE. The CDR3 is 14 residues long. V dropped 3 bases and J dropped 4 bases, with 12 bases sitting between them. The CDR3 bases are TGTGCCAGCAGCGAGCTAGCGATGGCAGATACGCAGTATTTT. Translated, it gives CASSELAMADTQYF.

The chain combines TRBV19 with TRBJ2-7; 8 nucleotides agree with TRBD1. This CDR3 comprises 13 residues. V lost 3 bases and J lost 5; bases outside the gene matches: 3. Germline-derived CDR1 and CDR2 are LNHDA and SQIVND (reference sequence). The CDR3 DNA sequence: TGTGCCAGTAGTATCCAGGGGGCGGACGAGCAGTACTTC. It is translated as CASSIQGADEQYF.

The CDR3 loop reads CASSPDGVGNQPQHF. CDR3 in DNA: TGTGCCAGCAGCCCAGACGGGGTAGGCAATCAGCCCCAGCATTTT. This chain links TRBV7-2 with TRBJ1-5; D call uncertain. This CDR3 is built from 15 residues. The germline CDR1 and CDR2 sequences are SGHTA and FQGNSA. V dropped 5 bases and J dropped 2 bases, with 13 bases sitting between them.

This chain connects TRBV7-2 to TRBJ2-1, with 7 bases matching TRBD1. The germline V gene has CDR1 SGHTA and CDR2 FQGNSA. With 6 bases clipped from V and 6 bases from J, the junction kept 8 bases outside the gene matches. This CDR3 comprises 14 residues. CDR3: CASSIDRASNEQFF. CDR3 DNA: TGTGCCAGCAGTATTGACAGGGCCAGCAATGAGCAGTTCTTC.

The chain carries TRBV7-9 and TRBJ1-1, with 9 bases that match TRBD1. Germline values: CDR1 SEHNR, CDR2 FQNEAQ (reference sequence). J was trimmed by 1 base and V by 3 bases; bases with no gene match: 3. The CDR3 spans 15 residues. The CDR3 spells CASSFMGQGNTEAFF. CDR3 DNA: TGTGCCAGCAGCTTTATGGGACAGGGGAACACTGAAGCTTTCTTT.

V gene TRBV28 combines with J gene TRBJ2-7, with 8 bases lining up with TRBD2. Per germline, CDR1 MDHEN and CDR2 SYDVKM. V was clipped by 7 bases and J by 1 base; unmatched bases: 9. The CDR3 is made up of 15 amino acids. In nucleotides, the CDR3 is TGTGCCAGCAAACAGAGCGGGGGTTGGTCCTACGAGCAGTACTTC. Translation: CASKQSGGWSYEQYF.